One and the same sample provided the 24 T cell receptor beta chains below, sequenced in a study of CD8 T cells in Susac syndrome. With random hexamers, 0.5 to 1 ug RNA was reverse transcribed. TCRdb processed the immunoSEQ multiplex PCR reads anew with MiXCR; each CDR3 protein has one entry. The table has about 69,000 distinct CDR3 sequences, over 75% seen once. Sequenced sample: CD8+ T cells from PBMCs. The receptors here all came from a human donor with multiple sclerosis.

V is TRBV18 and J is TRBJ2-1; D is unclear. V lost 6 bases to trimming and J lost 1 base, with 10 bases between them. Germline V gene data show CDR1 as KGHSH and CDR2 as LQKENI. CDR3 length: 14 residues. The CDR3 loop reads CASSPTPSYNEQFF. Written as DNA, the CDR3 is TGTGCCAGCTCCCCCACCCCTTCCTACAATGAGCAGTTCTTC.

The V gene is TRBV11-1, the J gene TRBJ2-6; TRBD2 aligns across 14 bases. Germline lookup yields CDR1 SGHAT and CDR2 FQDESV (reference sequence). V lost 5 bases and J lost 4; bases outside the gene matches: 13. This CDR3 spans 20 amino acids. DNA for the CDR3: TGTGCCAGCAGCCCCTGGGGAGGGACTAGCGGGGGCTTCGGGGCCAACGTCCTGACTTTC. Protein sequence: CASSPWGGTSGGFGANVLTF.

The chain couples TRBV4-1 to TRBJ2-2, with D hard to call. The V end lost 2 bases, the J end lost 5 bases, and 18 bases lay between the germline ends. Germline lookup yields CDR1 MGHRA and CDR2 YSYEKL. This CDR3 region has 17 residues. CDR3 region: CASSQSVPGVETGELFF. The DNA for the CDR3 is TGCGCCAGCAGCCAATCAGTCCCGGGTGTAGAAACCGGGGAGCTGTTTTTT.

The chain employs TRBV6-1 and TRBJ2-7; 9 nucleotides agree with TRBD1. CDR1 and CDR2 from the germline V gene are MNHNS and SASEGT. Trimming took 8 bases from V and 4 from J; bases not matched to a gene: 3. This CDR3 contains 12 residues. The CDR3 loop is CASHRGRYEQYF. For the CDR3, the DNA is TGTGCCAGCCACAGGGGGCGGTACGAGCAGTACTTC.

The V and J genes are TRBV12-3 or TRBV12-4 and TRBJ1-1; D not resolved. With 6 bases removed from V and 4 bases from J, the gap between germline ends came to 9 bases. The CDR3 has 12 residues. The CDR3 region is CASRLVPTEAFF. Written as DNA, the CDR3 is TGTGCCAGCAGACTAGTCCCCACTGAAGCTTTCTTT.

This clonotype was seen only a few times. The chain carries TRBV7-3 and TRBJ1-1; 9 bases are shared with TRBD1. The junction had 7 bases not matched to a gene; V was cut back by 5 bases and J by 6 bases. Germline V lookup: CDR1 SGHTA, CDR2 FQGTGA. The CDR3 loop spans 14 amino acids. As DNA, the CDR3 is TGTGCCAGCAGCCCCACAGGGGGCGCGCCTGAAGCTTTCTTT. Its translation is CASSPTGGAPEAFF.

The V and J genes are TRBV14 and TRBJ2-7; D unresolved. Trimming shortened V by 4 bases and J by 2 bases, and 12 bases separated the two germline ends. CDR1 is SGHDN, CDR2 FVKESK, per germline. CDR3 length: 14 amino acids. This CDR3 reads CASSPRIPTYEQYF. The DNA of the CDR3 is TGTGCCAGCAGCCCCCGGATCCCTACCTACGAGCAGTACTTC.

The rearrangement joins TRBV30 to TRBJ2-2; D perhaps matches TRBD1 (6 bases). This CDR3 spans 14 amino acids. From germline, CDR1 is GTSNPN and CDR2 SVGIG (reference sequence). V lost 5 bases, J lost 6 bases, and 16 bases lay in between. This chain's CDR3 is CAWGVGAGSGELFF. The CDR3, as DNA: TGTGCCTGGGGGGTGGGGGCCGGATCCGGGGAGCTGTTTTTT.

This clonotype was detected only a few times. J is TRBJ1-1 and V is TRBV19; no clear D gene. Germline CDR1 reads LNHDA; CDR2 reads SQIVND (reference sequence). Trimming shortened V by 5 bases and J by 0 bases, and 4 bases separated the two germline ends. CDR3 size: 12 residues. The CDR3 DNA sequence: TGTGCCAGTAGTCAAGTGAACACTGAAGCTTTCTTT. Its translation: CASSQVNTEAFF.

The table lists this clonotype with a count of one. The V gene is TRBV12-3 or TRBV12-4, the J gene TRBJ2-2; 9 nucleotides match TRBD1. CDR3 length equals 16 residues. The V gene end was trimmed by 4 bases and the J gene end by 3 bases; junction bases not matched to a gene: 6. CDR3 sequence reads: CASSYWDREYTGELFF. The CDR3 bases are TGTGCCAGCAGTTATTGGGACAGGGAATACACCGGGGAGCTGTTTTTT.

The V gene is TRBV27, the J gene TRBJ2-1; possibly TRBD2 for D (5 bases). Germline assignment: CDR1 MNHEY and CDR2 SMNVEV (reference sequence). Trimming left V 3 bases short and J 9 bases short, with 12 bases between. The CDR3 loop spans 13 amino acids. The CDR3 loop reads CASSFGSPSEQFF. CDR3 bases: TGTGCCAGCAGTTTTGGGAGTCCTTCTGAGCAGTTCTTC.

CDR3 nucleotide sequence: TGTGCCAGCAGTCTCGCCGGGACGGTAGACTACGAGCAGTACTTC. This translates into CASSLAGTVDYEQYF. The rearrangement joins TRBV27 to TRBJ2-7, with D tentatively TRBD1 or TRBD2 (5 bases each). Germline CDR1 is MNHEY and CDR2 is SMNVEV (reference sequence). The CDR3 runs 15 residues. Trimming removed 5 bases at V and 3 bases at J, with 17 bases between.

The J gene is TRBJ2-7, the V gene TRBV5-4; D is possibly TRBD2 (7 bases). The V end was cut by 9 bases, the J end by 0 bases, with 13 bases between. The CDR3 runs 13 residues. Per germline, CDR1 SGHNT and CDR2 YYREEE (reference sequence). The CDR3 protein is CAMGGGHSYEQYF. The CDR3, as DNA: TGTGCCATGGGAGGGGGACACTCCTACGAGCAGTACTTC. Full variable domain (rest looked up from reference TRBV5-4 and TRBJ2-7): ETGVTQSPTHLIKTRGQQVTLRCSSQSGHNTVSWYQQALGQGPQFIFQYYREEENGRGNFPPRFSGLQFPNYSSELNVNALELDDSALYLCAMGGGHSYEQYFGPGTRLTVT.

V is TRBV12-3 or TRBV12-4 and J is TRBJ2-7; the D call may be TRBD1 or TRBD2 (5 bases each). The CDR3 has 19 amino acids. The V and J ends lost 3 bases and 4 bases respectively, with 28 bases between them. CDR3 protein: CASSFVLPGRPGKWYEQYF. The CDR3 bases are TGTGCCAGCAGTTTCGTACTACCGGGACGGCCTGGGAAGTGGTACGAGCAGTACTTC.

CDR3 amino acids: CASSQAQTSNQPQHF. CDR3 in DNA: TGCGCCAGCAGCCAAGCCCAGACCAGCAATCAGCCCCAGCATTTT. The chain couples TRBV4-1 to TRBJ1-5; D is uncertain. Trimming pared 1 base from V and 1 base from J, leaving 8 bases between. This CDR3 is built from 15 residues. Per the germline V gene, CDR1 is MGHRA and CDR2 is YSYEKL.

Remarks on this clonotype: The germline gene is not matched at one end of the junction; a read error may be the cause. The CDR3 region has the DNA TGTGCCACCAGCAGAGATCCCCTCTTACTAGCCCCCTCCCACGAGCAGTACTTC. Translation: CATSRDPLLLAPSHEQYF. V usage is TRBV15 and J usage is TRBJ2-7, with D perhaps TRBD2 (6 bases). The CDR3 length is 18 residues. Germline assignment: CDR1 LNHNV and CDR2 YYDKDF (reference sequence).

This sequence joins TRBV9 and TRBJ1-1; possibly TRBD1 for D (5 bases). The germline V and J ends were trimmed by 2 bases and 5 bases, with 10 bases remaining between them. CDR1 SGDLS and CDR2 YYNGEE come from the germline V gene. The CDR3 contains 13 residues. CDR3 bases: TGTGCCAGCAGCGTCTTCCAGGGAACTGAAGCTTTCTTT. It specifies CASSVFQGTEAFF.

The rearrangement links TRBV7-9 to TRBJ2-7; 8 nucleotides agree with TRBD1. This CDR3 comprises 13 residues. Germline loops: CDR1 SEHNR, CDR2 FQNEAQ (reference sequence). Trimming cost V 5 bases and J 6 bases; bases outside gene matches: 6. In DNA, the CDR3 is TGTGCCAGCAGCCGCGCAGGGGGCAGCGAGCAGTACTTC. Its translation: CASSRAGGSEQYF.

The CDR3 DNA follows: TGTGCCACCAGTGACCGACAGGGTTCTCCCTACAATGAGCAGTTCTTC. Protein: CATSDRQGSPYNEQFF. The chain carries TRBV24-1 and TRBJ2-1; TRBD1 matches 7 bases. Germline lookup yields CDR1 KGHDR and CDR2 SFDVKD. V lost 4 bases to trimming and J lost 2 bases; unmatched junction nucleotides: 7. The CDR3 consists of 16 residues.

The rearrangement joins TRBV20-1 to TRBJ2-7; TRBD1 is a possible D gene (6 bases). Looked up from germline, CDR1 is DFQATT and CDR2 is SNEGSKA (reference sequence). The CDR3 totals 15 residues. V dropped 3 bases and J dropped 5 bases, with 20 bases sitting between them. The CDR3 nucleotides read TGCAGTGCTAGCAATGACGGGACATTGGGGAACGAGCAGTACTTC. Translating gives CSASNDGTLGNEQYF.

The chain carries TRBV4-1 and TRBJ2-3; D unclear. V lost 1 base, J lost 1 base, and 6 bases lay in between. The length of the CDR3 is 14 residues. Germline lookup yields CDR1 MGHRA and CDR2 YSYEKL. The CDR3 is CASSQGAGTDTQYF. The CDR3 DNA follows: TGCGCCAGCAGCCAAGGGGCAGGCACAGATACGCAGTATTTT.

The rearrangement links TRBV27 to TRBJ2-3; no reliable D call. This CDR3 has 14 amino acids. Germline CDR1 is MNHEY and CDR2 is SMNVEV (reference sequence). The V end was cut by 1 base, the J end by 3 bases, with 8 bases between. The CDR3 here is CASSLWTGTDTQYF. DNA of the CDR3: TGTGCCAGCAGTTTATGGACCGGGACAGATACGCAGTATTTT.

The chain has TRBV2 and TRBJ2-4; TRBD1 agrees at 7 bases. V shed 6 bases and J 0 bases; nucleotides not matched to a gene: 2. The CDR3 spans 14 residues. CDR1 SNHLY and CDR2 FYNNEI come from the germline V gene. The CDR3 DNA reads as TGTGCCAGCAGGAGGACAGGAGCCAAAAACATTCAGTACTTC. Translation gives CASRRTGAKNIQYF.

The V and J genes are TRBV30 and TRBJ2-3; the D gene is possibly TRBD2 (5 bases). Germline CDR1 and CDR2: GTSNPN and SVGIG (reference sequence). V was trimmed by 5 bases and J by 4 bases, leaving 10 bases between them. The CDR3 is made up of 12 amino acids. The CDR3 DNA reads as TGTGCCTGGGGAGGTGTGGCAGATACGCAGTATTTT. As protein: CAWGGVADTQYF.